The 27 T cell receptor beta chains presented below share a single source sample, sequenced in a study of PD-L1 blockade in urothelial cancer. Method: immunoSEQ multiplex PCR; TCRdb's copy keeps in-frame clones and lacks some. This sample has 80,000 to 130,000 clones, with 90% to 95% found just once. The source was PBMCs, collected around atezolizumab (anti-PD-L1) treatment. The receptors derive from a woman at least 80 years old with urothelial cancer.

The chain recombines TRBV10-1 with TRBJ2-1; 11 bases are shared with TRBD2. CDR1 is WNHNN and CDR2 is SYGVQD in the germline V gene (reference sequence). This CDR3 spans 14 amino acids. Trimming at V came to 3 bases and at J to 9 bases, leaving 4 bases not matched to a gene. CDR3 coding DNA: TGCGCCAGCAGTGAACTAGCGGGAGTCGGTGAGCAGTTCTTC. Its protein is CASSELAGVGEQFF.

This chain uses TRBV5-6 with TRBJ1-1; D gene uncertain. The germline CDR1 and CDR2 sequences are SGHDT and YYEEEE. The CDR3 runs 16 residues. Trimming removed 0 bases at V and 1 base at J, with 13 bases between. The CDR3: CASSLGRGRRNTEAFF. The CDR3 DNA sequence: TGTGCCAGCAGCTTGGGCCGTGGGAGGAGGAACACTGAAGCTTTCTTT.

In nucleotides, the CDR3 is TGTGCCAGCAGACTAGAGACAGGGGGGAATGAGCAGTTCTTC. Translation gives CASRLETGGNEQFF. The V and J genes are TRBV6-1 and TRBJ2-1; 9 nucleotides align to TRBD1. V was pared by 6 bases and J by 7 bases, with 7 bases of the junction left unmatched. Germline V gene lookup returns CDR1 MNHNS and CDR2 SASEGT. The CDR3 runs 14 residues.

The chain has TRBV7-3 and TRBJ2-1; 7 bases are a match to TRBD2. The CDR3 totals 16 residues. Germline lookup yields CDR1 SGHTA and CDR2 FQGTGA. The V segment lost 0 bases and the J segment 3 bases; nucleotides outside the gene matches: 5. CDR3 loop: CASSLTAGDLYNEQFF. The CDR3 DNA is TGTGCCAGCAGCTTAACGGCGGGAGATCTCTACAATGAGCAGTTCTTC. Supplemented by reference TRBV7-3 and TRBJ2-1, the full variable domain reads GAGVSQTPSNKVTEKGKYVELRCDPISGHTALYWYRQSLGQGPEFLIYFQGTGAADDSGLPNDRFFAVRPEGSVSTLKIQRTERGDSAVYLCASSLTAGDLYNEQFFGPGTRLTVL.

The chain couples TRBV7-8 to TRBJ1-2; 9 bases agree with TRBD1. The V segment lost 3 bases and the J segment 5 bases; nucleotides outside the gene matches: 1. Looked up from germline, CDR1 is SGHVS and CDR2 is FQNEAQ. This CDR3 is built from 13 residues. Here the CDR3 DNA reads TGTGCCAGCAGCTTCGGACAGGGGTATGGCTACACCTTC. Translating gives CASSFGQGYGYTF.

The V call is TRBV21-1, the J call TRBJ2-5; the table's D call, TRBD1, has no DNA check behind it. TRBV21-1 is designated a pseudogene. The CDR3 consists of 19 residues. Here the CDR3 DNA reads TGTGCCAGCAGCAAAGTCTGTTCGGTCCGGACAGTGTACCAAGAGACCCAGTACTTC. Translated, it gives CASSKVCSVRTVYQETQYF.

The CDR3 loop reads CASSRRQGGSEAFF. The CDR3 DNA follows: TGTGCCAGCAGTCGTAGACAGGGAGGCTCTGAAGCTTTCTTT. J is TRBJ1-1 and V is TRBV27, with 7 bases fitting TRBD1. The ends lost 5 bases at V and 6 bases at J; junction bases unmatched: 9. Germline CDR1 is MNHEY and CDR2 is SMNVEV (reference sequence). The CDR3 totals 14 residues.

The chain carries TRBV5-4 and TRBJ1-2; TRBD1 might be the D (6 bases). V gave up 3 bases and J gave up 5 bases, with 23 bases separating them. The CDR3 spans 17 residues. The germline CDR1 and CDR2 sequences are SGHNT and YYREEE (reference sequence). CDR3 DNA: TGTGCCAGCAGCTCGAGCTCCGGAGGGGGGGGAGTATATGGCTACACCTTC. Protein sequence: CASSSSSGGGGVYGYTF.

This chain uses TRBV6-1 with TRBJ2-7, with 9 positions matching TRBD2. After removal of 4 bases from V and 6 bases from J, the junction contained 10 bases not matched to a gene. Germline lookup yields CDR1 MNHNS and CDR2 SASEGT. The CDR3 is 15 amino acids. The CDR3 sequence is CASSVDLAGTTEQYF. CDR3 nucleotides: TGTGCCAGCAGTGTCGATCTAGCGGGGACGACCGAGCAGTACTTC.

This clone was observed a handful of times. The V and J genes are TRBV4-2 and TRBJ1-5; TRBD1 agrees at 9 bases. V lost 0 bases, J lost 7 bases, and 10 bases stayed unmatched. The CDR3 loop spans 17 amino acids. The germline V gene has CDR1 LGHNA and CDR2 YNFKEQ. The CDR3 region has the DNA TGTGCCAGCAGCCAAGATGGGGGACAGGGCCAAACCCAGCCCCAGCATTTT. Amino acids: CASSQDGGQGQTQPQHF.

This clone was seen just once. The chain has TRBV29-1 and TRBJ2-7; no clear D gene. Trimming stripped 7 bases from V and 3 bases from J, with 10 bases between. Germline CDR1 reads SQVTM; CDR2 reads ANQGSEA. This CDR3 has 11 residues. DNA of the CDR3: TGCAGCGCCGGTTTTGTCTACGAGCAGTACTTC. This encodes CSAGFVYEQYF.

This clone was counted between two and nine times. The chain carries TRBV7-7 and TRBJ1-1; 7 nucleotides match TRBD1. Germline V lookup: CDR1 SSHAT, CDR2 FNYEAQ (reference sequence). This CDR3 has 13 amino acids. V was pared by 5 bases and J by 6 bases, with 6 bases of the junction left unmatched. The CDR3 region has the DNA TGTGCCAGCAGCGCAGACAGGGATGCTGAAGCTTTCTTT. Encoded protein: CASSADRDAEAFF. Drawing the rest from reference TRBV7-7 and TRBJ1-1, the complete variable domain is GAGVSQSPRYKVTKRGQDVTLRCDPISSHATLYWYQQALGQGPEFLTYFNYEAQPDKSGLPSDRFSAERPEGSISTLTIQRTEQRDSAMYRCASSADRDAEAFFGQGTRLTVV.

V gene TRBV6-4 combines with J gene TRBJ1-1; the D is unclear. Trimming cost V 0 bases and J 4 bases, with 6 bases left between them. Germline assignment: CDR1 MRHNA and CDR2 SNTAGT. The CDR3 has 13 residues. The CDR3 sequence is CASSDSSRTEAFF. As DNA, the CDR3 is TGTGCCAGCAGTGACTCGAGTCGCACTGAAGCTTTCTTT.

The gene calls are TRBV6-5 and TRBJ2-2, with 8 bases matching TRBD2. There are 15 residues in the CDR3. J lost 5 bases, V lost 7 bases, and 9 bases had no gene match. Looked up from germline, CDR1 is MNHEY and CDR2 is SVGAGI. The CDR3 protein is CASTPGGARTGELFF. DNA of the CDR3: TGTGCCAGCACCCCCGGGGGGGCGCGGACCGGGGAGCTGTTTTTT.

This chain links TRBV7-6 with TRBJ2-7; a weak D match, TRBD2 (5 bases). From germline, CDR1 is SGHVS and CDR2 FNYEAQ. V lost 1 base and J 6 bases, leaving 10 bases between the germline ends. The CDR3 runs 13 residues. Here the CDR3 DNA reads TGTGCCAGCAGCTTAGAGAGAGGGTCCGAGCAGTACTTC. It is translated as CASSLERGSEQYF.

The gene calls are TRBV30 and TRBJ2-5, with a weak D call TRBD2 (5 bases). This CDR3 comprises 12 residues. V lost 1 base, J lost 5 bases, and 8 bases lay in between. In germline, CDR1 is GTSNPN, CDR2 SVGIG (reference sequence). CDR3 sequence: CAWSGGWETQYF. In DNA form, the CDR3 reads TGTGCCTGGAGTGGAGGGTGGGAGACCCAGTACTTC.

This chain's CDR3 is CASSSGQPGNEQFF. The CDR3 nucleotides read TGTGCCAGCAGTTCGGGACAGCCGGGGAATGAGCAGTTCTTC. V gene TRBV6-6 combines with J gene TRBJ2-1, with TRBD1 matching 7 bases. CDR1 is MNHNY, CDR2 SVGAGI, per germline (reference sequence). The CDR3 totals 14 residues. The V gene end was trimmed by 4 bases and the J gene end by 7 bases; junction bases not matched to a gene: 7.

This clone appeared a few times. V and J are TRBV7-9 and TRBJ1-2; 9 bases are shared with TRBD1. The germline gives CDR1 SEHNR, CDR2 FQNEAQ (reference sequence). The CDR3 consists of 15 residues. V trimming: 6 bases; J trimming: 7 bases; junction bases outside the gene matches: 12. CDR3 in DNA: TGTGCCAGCAGTCATCCGGGACAGGGTCGTCTTGGCTACACCTTC. This codes for CASSHPGQGRLGYTF.

The rearrangement joins TRBV9 to TRBJ1-5; 7 bases fit TRBD1. Germline V lookup: CDR1 SGDLS, CDR2 YYNGEE. This CDR3 has 13 amino acids. V lost 3 bases, J lost 6 bases, and 3 bases stayed unmatched. The CDR3 reads CASSGEGAQPQHF. In DNA, the CDR3 is TGTGCCAGCAGCGGAGAGGGGGCTCAGCCCCAGCATTTT.

In this sample, this clone turned up a few times. This chain links TRBV5-4 with TRBJ1-1; TRBD1 agrees at 7 bases. Germline V gene data show CDR1 as SGHNT and CDR2 as YYREEE (reference sequence). Losses at the gene ends were 2 bases for V and 0 bases for J; bases not matched to a gene: 1. This CDR3 has 14 residues. Written as DNA, the CDR3 is TGTGCCAGCAGCTTACAGGGGATGAACACTGAAGCTTTCTTT. This codes for CASSLQGMNTEAFF.

This clone has only one observation. The V gene is TRBV2, the J gene TRBJ2-5, with D tentatively TRBD1 (6 bases). This CDR3 region has 14 residues. The V end was cut by 6 bases, the J end by 3 bases, with 14 bases between. Per the germline V gene, CDR1 is SNHLY and CDR2 is FYNNEI. The CDR3 region has the DNA TGTGCCAGCAGACAGGGTATGACCGAAGAGACCCAGTACTTC. It is translated as CASRQGMTEETQYF.

The chain carries TRBV5-1 and TRBJ1-4; 12 bases agree with TRBD1. After removal of 4 bases from V and 7 bases from J, the junction contained 8 bases not matched to a gene. CDR1 and CDR2 from the germline V gene are SGHRS and YFSETQ. This CDR3 has 16 residues. CDR3 in DNA: TGCGCCAGCAGCCCAGGGACAGGGGGCATTGGTGAAAAACTGTTTTTT. It specifies CASSPGTGGIGEKLFF. The full variable domain, its missing parts supplied by reference TRBV5-1 and TRBJ1-4, is KAGVTQTPRYLIKTRGQQVTLSCSPISGHRSVSWYQQTPGQGLQFLFEYFSETQRNKGNFPGRFSGRQFSNSRSEMNVSTLELGDSALYLCASSPGTGGIGEKLFFGSGTQLSVL.

The chain joins TRBV7-9 to TRBJ1-2, with a possible D match to TRBD1 (5 bases). The CDR3 is 14 amino acids. The germline CDR1 and CDR2 sequences are SEHNR and FQNEAQ (reference sequence). V gave up 3 bases and J gave up 4 bases, with 12 bases separating them. CDR3 in amino acids: CASSFFMGGYGYTF. CDR3 nucleotide sequence: TGTGCCAGCAGCTTCTTCATGGGGGGCTATGGCTACACCTTC.

V usage is TRBV29-1 and J usage is TRBJ2-1; no clear D gene. The germline gives CDR1 SQVTM, CDR2 ANQGSEA. V gave up 6 bases and J gave up 3 bases, with 15 bases separating them. CDR3 length equals 14 residues. CDR3 nucleotides: TGCAGCGTGCAAGAGAGAGTCATCTACAATGAGCAGTTCTTC. Protein sequence: CSVQERVIYNEQFF.

The chain joins TRBV11-2 to TRBJ2-6, with a tentative D call TRBD2 (5 bases). The germline V gene has CDR1 SGHAT and CDR2 FQNNGV. The CDR3 has 15 amino acids. V was pared by 5 bases and J by 0 bases, with 8 bases between. CDR3 sequence reads: CASSLGSSGANVLTF. The CDR3 bases are TGTGCCAGCAGCCTGGGGAGCTCTGGGGCCAACGTCCTGACTTTC.

The V gene is TRBV5-1, the J gene TRBJ2-1, with 9 bases aligning to TRBD2. CDR1 SGHRS and CDR2 YFSETQ come from the germline V gene. The CDR3 is made up of 16 amino acids. V lost 0 bases to trimming and J lost 2 bases; unmatched junction nucleotides: 3. The CDR3 here is CASSLVGGRAYNEQFF. The DNA for the CDR3 is TGCGCCAGCAGCTTGGTGGGCGGGAGGGCCTACAATGAGCAGTTCTTC.

This chain links TRBV4-2 with TRBJ2-1, with 7 bases aligning to TRBD1. The CDR3 extends over 15 amino acids. Per germline, CDR1 LGHNA and CDR2 YNFKEQ. Trimming cost V 2 bases and J 0 bases; bases outside gene matches: 1. Written as DNA, the CDR3 is TGTGCCAGCAGCCAAAACAGGGGCTCCTACAATGAGCAGTTCTTC. This encodes CASSQNRGSYNEQFF.